The 22 T cell receptor beta chains below come from one sample, sequenced in a study of blood T cell repertoires in COVID-19. Some clones are missing from TCRdb's copy, which holds only in-frame ones; the method was immunoSEQ multiplex PCR. The sample yields approximately 380,000 clones, roughly 85% seen once. The sample comprised peripheral blood. The receptors shown here come from a woman aged 18-35 years with acute or convalescent COVID-19.

The rearrangement uses TRBV6-4 and TRBJ2-3; 9 positions match TRBD2. The CDR3 is 16 amino acids. V lost 4 bases and J lost 1; bases outside the gene matches: 6. Germline CDR1 reads MRHNA; CDR2 reads SNTAGT. Here the CDR3 DNA reads TGTGCCAGCAGTGTCAGCGGGGGGCACGGCACAGATACGCAGTATTTT. Translated, it gives CASSVSGGHGTDTQYF.

This chain uses TRBV27 with TRBJ1-5; the D is unclear. The CDR3 has 13 amino acids. Germline CDR1 MNHEY, CDR2 SMNVEV (reference sequence). V gave up 5 bases and J gave up 5 bases, with 10 bases separating them. In DNA form, the CDR3 reads TGTGCCAGCAGTGCAAGGGAGGATCAGCCCCAGCATTTT. Residues: CASSAREDQPQHF.

The chain joins TRBV29-1 to TRBJ1-2; 8 bases agree with TRBD1. The CDR3 runs to 14 residues. Germline V gives CDR1 SQVTM, CDR2 ANQGSEA. Trimming removed 6 bases from V and 4 bases from J; junction bases left unmatched: 10. CDR3 DNA: TGCAGCGTCGCATCAGGGGGCCTTGGCTATGGCTACACCTTC. Amino acids: CSVASGGLGYGYTF.

This chain joins TRBV20-1 and TRBJ1-2, with unresolved D. The germline gives CDR1 DFQATT, CDR2 SNEGSKA (reference sequence). V was clipped by 1 base and J by 5 bases, with 5 bases between them. This CDR3 region has 11 residues. In nucleotides, the CDR3 is TGCAGTGCTAGAGGGGCTTATGGCTACACCTTC. It specifies CSARGAYGYTF.

The chain uses TRBV21-1 and TRBJ1-2; the table's D call TRBD1 went unverified against the DNA. TRBV21-1 is a pseudogene. The CDR3 has 15 residues. The CDR3 region has the DNA TGTGCCAGCAGCAATTCGGAAAGGGGGAACTATGGCTACACCTTC. It codes for CASSNSERGNYGYTF.

This chain uses TRBV9 with TRBJ1-2; TRBD1 aligns across 7 bases. J gave up 4 bases and V 4 bases, and 10 bases lay outside the gene matches. Germline loops: CDR1 SGDLS, CDR2 YYNGEE. The CDR3 extends over 15 amino acids. CDR3 sequence: CASSMLAGGGYGYTF. In nucleotides, the CDR3 is TGTGCCAGCAGCATGCTGGCAGGGGGAGGCTATGGCTACACCTTC.

This sequence joins TRBV28 and TRBJ1-1, with 8 bases lining up with TRBD1. CDR1 and CDR2 (germline): MDHEN, SYDVKM. Trimming removed 5 bases from V and 5 bases from J; junction bases left unmatched: 10. The CDR3 totals 15 residues. CDR3 protein: CASSPTTGVGTEAFF. The CDR3 DNA follows: TGTGCCAGCAGTCCTACGACAGGGGTGGGGACTGAAGCTTTCTTT.

The chain has TRBV30 and TRBJ2-7; D remains ambiguous. CDR3 length equals 12 residues. Between the trimmed V and J ends, which lost 4 bases and 5 bases, there was a span of 12 bases. CDR1 is GTSNPN and CDR2 is SVGIG in the germline V gene (reference sequence). CDR3 in DNA: TGTGCCTGGAAGCACTTGAACCACGAGCAGTACTTC. Amino acid sequence: CAWKHLNHEQYF.

The chain carries TRBV9 and TRBJ1-2; 8 bases are a match to TRBD1. V was pared by 4 bases and J by 8 bases, with 10 bases of the junction left unmatched. Germline V gene data show CDR1 as SGDLS and CDR2 as YYNGEE. The CDR3 is 14 residues long. Written as DNA, the CDR3 is TGTGCCAGCAGCTTTACAGGACAGGGTGAGGGCTACACCTTC. Its translation: CASSFTGQGEGYTF. Full variable domain (outside the CDR3, taken from reference TRBV9 and TRBJ1-2): DSGVTQTPKHLITATGQRVTLRCSPRSGDLSVYWYQQSLDQGLQFLIQYYNGEERAKGNILERFSAQQFPDLHSELNLSSLELGDSALYFCASSFTGQGEGYTFGSGTRLTVV.

The CDR3 DNA sequence: TGTGCCAGCAGCTTTGATGACTTCAACTCCTACGAGCAGTACTTC. As protein: CASSFDDFNSYEQYF. The rearrangement links TRBV5-5 to TRBJ2-7, with D uncertain. V was trimmed by 2 bases and J by 0 bases, leaving 12 bases between them. Germline lookup yields CDR1 SGHKS and CDR2 YYEKEE (reference sequence). There are 15 residues in the CDR3.

The rearrangement links TRBV6-5 to TRBJ1-1, with 7 bases fitting TRBD1. The CDR3 is 11 amino acids. Germline CDR1 reads MNHEY; CDR2 reads SVGAGI. V gave up 7 bases and J gave up 11 bases; unmatched junction bases: 7. CDR3 nucleotides: TGTGCCAGCAACCGGGGACAGTGGGCTTTCTTT. Translating it yields CASNRGQWAFF.

This chain connects TRBV6-5 to TRBJ1-1; D ambiguous. Germline CDR1 and CDR2: MNHEY and SVGAGI. The V gene lost 2 bases and the J gene lost 3 bases, with 13 bases spanning the gap. The CDR3 sequence is 15 residues long. In DNA form, the CDR3 reads TGTGCCAGCAGTTACCCCCCGGGGTGGGACACTGAAGCTTTCTTT. This gives the protein CASSYPPGWDTEAFF.

The rearrangement uses TRBV4-1 and TRBJ2-2, with 11 bases aligning to TRBD2. The CDR3 runs 19 residues. Per the germline V gene, CDR1 is MGHRA and CDR2 is YSYEKL. The J segment lost 0 bases and the V segment lost 1 base, leaving 7 bases of the junction unmatched. Here the CDR3 reads CASSQGPELAGANTGELFF. As DNA, the CDR3 is TGCGCCAGCAGCCAAGGCCCCGAACTAGCGGGGGCGAACACCGGGGAGCTGTTTTTT.

The rearrangement uses TRBV6-5 and TRBJ1-2; 7 bases align to TRBD1. This CDR3 is 14 amino acids long. Germline trimming cut 5 bases from V and 5 bases from J; bases unmatched to any gene: 8. Germline loops: CDR1 MNHEY, CDR2 SVGAGI. In DNA, the CDR3 is TGTGCCAGCAGTCCTAAGACAGGGAATTATGGCTACACCTTC. Its translation: CASSPKTGNYGYTF.

This clone has more than one count but fewer than ten. The chain uses TRBV3-1 (or the pseudogene TRBV3-2) and TRBJ2-5; 9 bases match TRBD2. The germline V gene has CDR1 LGHDT and CDR2 YNNKEL (reference sequence). Unmatched junction bases numbered 8, after V lost 3 bases and J lost 9 bases. This CDR3 region has 14 residues. CDR3 protein: CASSHLGGGAAQYF. The CDR3 coding sequence is TGTGCCAGCAGCCATCTCGGCGGGGGGGCGGCCCAGTACTTC.

The chain joins TRBV7-9 to TRBJ2-3; 7 nucleotides align to TRBD2. CDR1 SEHNR and CDR2 FQNEAQ come from the germline V gene (reference sequence). Germline trimming cut 4 bases from V and 4 bases from J; bases unmatched to any gene: 5. CDR3 length equals 14 residues. CDR3 sequence: CASSSTSRADTQYF. For the CDR3, the DNA is TGTGCCAGCAGCTCGACTAGCAGGGCAGATACGCAGTATTTT.

This chain links TRBV30 with TRBJ1-1; no clear D. Between the trimmed V and J ends, which lost 0 bases and 8 bases, there was a span of 7 bases. CDR1 is GTSNPN and CDR2 is SVGIG in the germline V gene (reference sequence). The CDR3 sequence is 11 residues long. CDR3 coding DNA: TGTGCCTGGAGTGTTAGCATCGAAGCTTTCTTT. Residues: CAWSVSIEAFF.

The chain employs TRBV3-1 (or the pseudogene TRBV3-2) and TRBJ2-7; no reliable D call. Germline CDR1 and CDR2: LGHDT and YNNKEL (reference sequence). The V end lost 3 bases, the J end lost 2 bases, and 17 bases lay between the germline ends. The CDR3 runs to 16 residues. The CDR3, as DNA: TGTGCCAGCAGCCATAGACACGTATTAAACCCCTACGAGCAGTACTTC. Translating gives CASSHRHVLNPYEQYF.

The V and J genes are TRBV7-9 and TRBJ1-6; 11 bases map to TRBD1. This CDR3 has 16 amino acids. The V segment lost 1 base and the J segment 10 bases; nucleotides outside the gene matches: 6. Germline values: CDR1 SEHNR, CDR2 FQNEAQ (reference sequence). Written as DNA, the CDR3 is TGTGCCAGCAGCTTAGAAGTGGGGACAGGGGGATCACCCCTCCACTTT. Translating it yields CASSLEVGTGGSPLHF.

This chain connects TRBV2 to TRBJ1-1; tentative D call: TRBD1 (6 bases). CDR3 size: 16 residues. Trimming took off 3 bases at V and 4 bases at J, with 18 bases between the two ends. The germline V gene has CDR1 SNHLY and CDR2 FYNNEI. The CDR3 reads CASSEGGAGGGTEAFF. CDR3 in DNA: TGTGCCAGCAGTGAGGGAGGGGCCGGAGGGGGCACTGAAGCTTTCTTT.

This chain connects TRBV4-1 to TRBJ1-1, with a tentative D call TRBD1 (5 bases). The CDR3 loop spans 15 amino acids. CDR1 and CDR2 (germline): MGHRA, YSYEKL. Trimming shortened V by 4 bases and J by 7 bases, and 19 bases separated the two germline ends. CDR3 DNA sequence: TGCGCCAGCAGCCCATTAGGGCAGGGAACCGGTGAAGCTTTCTTT. Protein product: CASSPLGQGTGEAFF.

This clone was counted only a few times. The chain links TRBV6-6 to TRBJ1-2; 9 bases match TRBD1. From germline, CDR1 is MNHNY and CDR2 SVGAGI (reference sequence). The CDR3 has 14 residues. V lost 6 bases, J lost 0 bases, and 2 bases stayed unmatched. For the CDR3, the DNA is TGTGCCAGCAGGGACAGGGGAGCTAACTATGGCTACACCTTC. This gives the protein CASRDRGANYGYTF.